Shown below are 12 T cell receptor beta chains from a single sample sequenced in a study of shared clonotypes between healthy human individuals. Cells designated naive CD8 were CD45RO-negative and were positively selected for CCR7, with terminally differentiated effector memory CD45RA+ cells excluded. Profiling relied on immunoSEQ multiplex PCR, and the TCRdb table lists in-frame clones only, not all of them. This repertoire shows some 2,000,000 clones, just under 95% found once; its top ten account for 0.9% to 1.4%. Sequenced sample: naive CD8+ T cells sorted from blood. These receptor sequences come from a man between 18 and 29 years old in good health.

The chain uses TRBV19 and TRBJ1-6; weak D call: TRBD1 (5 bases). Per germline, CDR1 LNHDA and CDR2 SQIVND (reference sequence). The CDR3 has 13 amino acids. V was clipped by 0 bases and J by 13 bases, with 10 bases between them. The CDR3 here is CASSIDLAGPLHF. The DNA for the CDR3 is TGTGCCAGTAGTATAGATCTGGCAGGGCCCCTCCACTTT. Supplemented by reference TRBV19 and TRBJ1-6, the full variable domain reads DGGITQSPKYLFRKEGQNVTLSCEQNLNHDAMYWYRQDPGQGLRLIYYSQIVNDFQKGDIAEGYSVSREKKESFPLTVTSAQKNPTAFYLCASSIDLAGPLHFGNGTRLTVT.

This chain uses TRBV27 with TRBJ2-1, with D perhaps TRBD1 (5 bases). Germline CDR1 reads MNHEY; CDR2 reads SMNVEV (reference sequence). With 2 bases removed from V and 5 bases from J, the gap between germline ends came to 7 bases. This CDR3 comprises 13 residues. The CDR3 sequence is CASSLRGNNEQFF. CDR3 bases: TGTGCCAGCAGTTTAAGGGGTAACAATGAGCAGTTCTTC.

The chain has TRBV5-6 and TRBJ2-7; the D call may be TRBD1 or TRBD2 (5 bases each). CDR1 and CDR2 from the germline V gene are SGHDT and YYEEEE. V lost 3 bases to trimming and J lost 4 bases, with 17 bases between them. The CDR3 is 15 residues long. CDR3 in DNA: TGTGCCAGCAGCTCCCTTGGAGAGGGGATTTACGAGCAGTACTTC. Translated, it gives CASSSLGEGIYEQYF.

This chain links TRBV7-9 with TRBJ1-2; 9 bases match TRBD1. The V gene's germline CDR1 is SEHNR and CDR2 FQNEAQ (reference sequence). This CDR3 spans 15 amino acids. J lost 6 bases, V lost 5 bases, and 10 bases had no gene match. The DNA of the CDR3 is TGTGCCAGCAGCCCCCGGGACAGGGAATTGGATGGCTACACCTTC. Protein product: CASSPRDRELDGYTF.

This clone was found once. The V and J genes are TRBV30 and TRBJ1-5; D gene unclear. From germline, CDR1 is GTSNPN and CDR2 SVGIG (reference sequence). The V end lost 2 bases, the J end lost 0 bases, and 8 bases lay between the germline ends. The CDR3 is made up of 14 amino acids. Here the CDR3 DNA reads TGTGCCTGGAGTTTTGAGAATAGCAATCAGCCCCAGCATTTT. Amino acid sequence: CAWSFENSNQPQHF.

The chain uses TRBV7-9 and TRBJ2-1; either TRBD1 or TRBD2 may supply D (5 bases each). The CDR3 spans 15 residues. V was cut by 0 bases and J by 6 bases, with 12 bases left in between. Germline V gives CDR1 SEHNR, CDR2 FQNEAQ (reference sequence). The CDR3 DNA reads TGTGCCAGCAGCTTAGCGGGGGAAAATGGCAATGAGCAGTTCTTC. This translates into CASSLAGENGNEQFF.

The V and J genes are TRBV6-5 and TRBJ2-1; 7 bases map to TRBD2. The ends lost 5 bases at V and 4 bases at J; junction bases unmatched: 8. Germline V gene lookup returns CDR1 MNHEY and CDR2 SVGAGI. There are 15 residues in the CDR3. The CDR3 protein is CASSPREASYNEQFF. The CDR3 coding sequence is TGTGCCAGCAGTCCCCGGGAGGCGTCGTACAATGAGCAGTTCTTC.

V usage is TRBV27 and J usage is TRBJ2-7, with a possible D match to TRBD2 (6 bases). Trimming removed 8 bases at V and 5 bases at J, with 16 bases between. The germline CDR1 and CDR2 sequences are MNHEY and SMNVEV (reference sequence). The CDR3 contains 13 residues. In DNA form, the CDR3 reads TGTGCCAGCTCGCAGACTAGTCCCCACGAGCAGTACTTC. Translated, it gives CASSQTSPHEQYF.

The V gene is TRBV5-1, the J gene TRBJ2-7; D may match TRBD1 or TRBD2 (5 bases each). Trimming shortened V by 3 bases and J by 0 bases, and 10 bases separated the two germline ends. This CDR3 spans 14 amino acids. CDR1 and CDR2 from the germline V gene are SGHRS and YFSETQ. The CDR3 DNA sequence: TGCGCCAGCAGCTGGGGGACGGGCTCCTACGAGCAGTACTTC. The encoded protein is CASSWGTGSYEQYF.

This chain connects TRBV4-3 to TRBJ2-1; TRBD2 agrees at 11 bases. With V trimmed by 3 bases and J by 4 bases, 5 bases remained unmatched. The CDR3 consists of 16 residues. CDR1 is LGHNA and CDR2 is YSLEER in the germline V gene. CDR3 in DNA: TGCGCCAGCAGCCATGTAGCGGGAGGGCGTTACAATGAGCAGTTCTTC. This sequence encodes CASSHVAGGRYNEQFF.

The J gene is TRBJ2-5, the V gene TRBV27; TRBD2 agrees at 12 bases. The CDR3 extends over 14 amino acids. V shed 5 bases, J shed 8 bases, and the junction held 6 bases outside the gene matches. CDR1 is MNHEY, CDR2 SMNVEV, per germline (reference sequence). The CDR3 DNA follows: TGTGCCAGCAGTCCCCTAGCGGGGGGGCACACCCAGTACTTC. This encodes CASSPLAGGHTQYF.

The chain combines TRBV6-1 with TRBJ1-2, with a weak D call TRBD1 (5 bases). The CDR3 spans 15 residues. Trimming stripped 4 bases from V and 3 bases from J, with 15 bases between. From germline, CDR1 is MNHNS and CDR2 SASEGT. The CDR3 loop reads CASSVPRGGDYGYTF. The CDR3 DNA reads TGTGCCAGCAGTGTCCCAAGGGGAGGGGACTATGGCTACACCTTC.